Here is one TCR beta chain with its context. Generated by immunoSEQ multiplex PCR, the TCRdb table keeps only in-frame clones and is missing some. Among approximately 210,000 clones listed, about 95% were seen once. The sample belongs to a study of blood T cell repertoires in COVID-19. J was trimmed by 5 bases and V by 5 bases; bases with no gene match: 10. The CDR3 consists of 15 residues. Germline CDR1 and CDR2: MNHNY and SVGAGI (reference sequence). V gene TRBV6-6 combines with J gene TRBJ1-1; the match to TRBD1 covers 8 bases. Sequencing input: peripheral blood. The TCR was taken from a young man with COVID-19, enrolled during active disease. The CDR3 sequence: CASSNMQGAGTEAFF. In DNA form, the CDR3 reads TGTGCCAGCAGTAACATGCAGGGGGCCGGGACTGAAGCTTTCTTT.